This T cell receptor (beta chain) is drawn from a study of cytomegalovirus exposure and HLA in healthy donors (dated by TCRdb to 2015 to 2018). The study in broad terms: According to an earlier analysis of a few hundred of the donors, about 179 million T cells yielded 120 million or so unique TCR beta sequences and around 300 Gb of sequence data. The study aimed to test whether signatures of past pathogen exposure could be identified by cataloging public T cell receptors. The study profiled the T cell repertoires of 500 to 800 subjects by immunosequencing and related them to cytomegalovirus serostatus. Donor age, sex, ethnicity and CMV serostatus were collected together with the repertoire data. In the later analysis, no new phenotypic data were used to find candidate immune exposures; instead, reliance was placed on TCR beta sequences and their occurrence across donors. Roughly 300 gigabases of sequencing data and 75 million to 85 million unique TCR sequences made up an early release that covered fewer than 650 HLA-typed donors. Across roughly 420 genotyped donors of the cohort, an average of about 240,000 unique TCR beta nucleotide sequences per donor were sequenced, and roughly 17% of those sequences were non-productive. Roughly five DR-DQ haplotypes were handled as single units for association and clustering, since linkage in the cohort was strong. All discovery cohort repertoires had been generated using a single sequencing platform. Of the 300 to 450 genotyped donors, over 80% were placed in the genetic ancestry cluster associated with self-reported Caucasian donors. To predict cytomegalovirus infection status, the study brought together high-throughput TCR immunosequencing, statistical association of individual TCRs with disease status, and machine learning. Typing coverage differed by locus: A, B, C, DRB1 and DQB1 were typed in roughly 620-640 donors, DQA1 in roughly 510, DPA1 in 606, and DPB1 in 450 to 480. Besides the first cohort of some 670 subjects, a separate validation cohort made up of roughly 130 different subjects was used. Class I and class II HLA loci were covered by the typing at four-digit resolution. In a later genetic analysis, genome-wide SNP genotypes for about 65% of the 666 donors were used, and that subset was treated as a discovery cohort. To study patterns of TCR occurrence, a later analysis re-analyzed previously published TCR beta repertoires from 666 donors and added high-resolution HLA genotyping. An earlier analysis of fewer than 700 of the donors applied high-throughput TCR beta sequencing to assess whether each TCR beta V gene segment acted as functional or pseudogenic.

Libraries were made using the immunoSEQ multiplex PCR assay. The multiplex PCR relied on a mix of 60 forward primers for TCR Vbeta segments and 13 reverse primers for TCR Jbeta segments. The CDR3 region of rearranged TCR beta genes was amplified from genomic DNA by a multiplex PCR assay. On the Illumina HiSeq System, the amplified TCR beta libraries were sequenced as 87-base-pair reads. As for how the authors treated the data: A later analysis counted about 82 million unique TCR beta chains across the 666 repertoires, and 10 million to 12 million of these chains were shared by at least two donors. To remove PCR and sequencing errors, raw reads were error-corrected and collapsed into unique sequences using a nearest-neighbor algorithm that merged closely related sequences. CDR3 sequences were aligned to IMGT reference sequences to assign V, D and J gene segments. For a sequence to be retained, at least a six-nucleotide match to both a V gene segment and a J gene segment was required. A rearrangement was called productive if the CDR3 had no stop codons and remained in frame with V and J, and every other rearrangement was called non-productive. CDR3 was defined according to IMGT convention as the region running from the second conserved V-encoded cysteine to the conserved J-encoded phenylalanine. The earlier analysis of 500 to 650 of the donors excluded any sequence lacking an unambiguous match to a single V gene segment. An earlier analysis of several hundred of the donors called V segments functional above 56.7% productive rearrangements and segregating when the between-donor standard deviation exceeded 5%. A statistical classification framework was built for diagnosing cytomegalovirus status from the catalog of TCR beta chain sequences. A later analysis assigned V and J genes by comparing TCR nucleotide sequences with IMGT/GENE-DB human TR gene sequences. The TCRdist pipeline was used in a later analysis to assign CDR3 sequences and most-parsimonious VDJ recombination scenarios. A later analysis defined each TCR beta chain by its CDR3 amino acid sequence plus V-gene family, and excluded reads lacking a unique V-gene family. In a later analysis, nearly 600 highly shared, low-generation-probability nucleotide sequences were removed to address suspected cross-contamination and a sequencing artifact. In a later analysis, a clonal expansion index for each public chain was calculated from normalized within-repertoire ranks of inferred template counts. In a later analysis, generation probabilities were computed using a VDJ recombination model fitted to out-of-frame rearrangements, and the results were checked against IGoR. In a later analysis, hypergeometric tests were used to score TCR-TCR, TCR-HLA and TCR-CMV co-occurrence, with a repertoire-size bias correction applied to TCR pairs. A later analysis estimated false discovery rates by permuting HLA or CMV assignments 20 times. In a later analysis, co-occurring TCRs were grouped with DBSCAN, and TCRdist sequence similarity was added when clustering was performed within HLA-allele-positive subsets. Co-occurrence clustering excluded repertoires with fewer than 30,000 or more than 120,000 public chains, plus five with anomalous nucleotide sharing. Drawn from immuneACCESS, this table holds only the in-frame rearrangements with V and J called that TCRdb kept. Clones are partly lost; checked studies trace under half to an unresolved V gene and leave the rest unexplained. V, J and clone size are those of that table, while D and trimming were read from the DNA. The sample has around 53,000 clones on record. The ten largest clones take up around 12% of the sample.

General findings and caveats noted by the study authors: Strong co-occurrence of HLA alleles, especially DR and DQ, made assigning TCR associations to individual alleles difficult. A total of 150 or so TCR beta chains were listed by the study as associated with cytomegalovirus. Specific HLA alleles were associated with 16,951 TCR beta sequences at a false discovery rate of 0.05 in a later analysis. The sequencing pipeline was judged likely to have produced a cluster of highly shared sequence variants as a technical artifact. Most TCR sequences were seen in very few donors, while some public TCRs were found in many individuals. Some IMGT-functional V segments, including TRBV6-2 and TRBV6-3, could not be distinguished by the 87-base-pair reads and were therefore excluded. Several of the top co-occurrence clusters appeared to be linked to parvovirus B19, influenza, CMV and Epstein-Barr virus, according to a later analysis. The authors suggested that the approach could potentially be generalized to other disease states and immunological phenotypes. The classifier was reported to diagnose cytomegalovirus status with high specificity and sensitivity in both the original cohort and the validation cohort. Only TCR beta chains were sequenced in this cohort, and the absence of alpha or paired-chain data limited detectable features. The presence/absence analyses assumed that sequencing depth was roughly uniform across donors, and that assumption may not be true. A later analysis found that HLA-associated TCR beta chains were more clonally expanded and had lower generation probabilities than equally common non-associated chains. Because some donors lacked HLA typing at each locus, the association tests relied only on the typed subset. In vitro tests confirmed that a few of the cytomegalovirus-associated TCR beta chains recognize cytomegalovirus antigens. Linkage disequilibrium might explain the correlated functional status among segregating V segments, but an unknown experimental factor could not be excluded. A later analysis found that TCR association rates varied across HLA loci, with DRB1 alleles showing the most associated TCRs and HLA-C alleles the fewest. In an earlier analysis of more than 450 of the donors, most TCR beta V segments were observed in productive rearrangements about 87% or about 30% of the time, broadly matching IMGT annotations. A further reported finding was that TCR beta sequences accurately predicted the HLA-A and HLA-B alleles for most subjects in the first cohort. Most CMV-associated TCR beta chains appeared to be HLA-restricted in a later analysis, and the HLA associations seemed to be driven largely by CMV exposure. In a later genetic analysis, a missense DCLRE1C variant was associated with V-gene and J-gene trimming of TCR beta chains, and the association was replicated in an independent cohort. A later genetic analysis reported fewer N-insertions in productive TCRs among donors in an Asian-associated ancestry cluster than the 666-donor mean. The only immune exposure information available for the cohort was CMV serostatus. The earlier analysis of a few hundred of the donors excluded roughly 16 rarely observed V segments, including chromosome 9 orphons, because counts were too low.

As regards this clone: Its target antigen remains unknown.

The cohort consisted of 650 to 700 healthy bone marrow donors. At the time of sampling, every cohort member was nominally healthy, though immune exposures that went unrecorded were likely present. The donor was CMV seropositive and was included in the group of approximately 310 seropositive cohort members. A peripheral blood sample was provided by each donor, and peripheral blood mononuclear cells were used for TCR beta sequencing. The Qiagen DNeasy Blood Extraction Kit was used to extract genomic DNA from the blood cell samples. CDR1 is given as SQVTM and CDR2 as ANQGSEA, both from the germline V gene. The CDR3 contains 16 residues, cysteine and phenylalanine counted. This entry keeps only the CDR3 DNA: 48 bases, framed from base 1. At the junction V is shortened by 0 bases and J by 10 bases, with 22 bases in between.

The sequencing input was PBMCs. This receptor chain uses TRBV29-1 and TRBJ2-1; TRBD2 is perhaps the D gene, given 5 matching bases. The clonotype was recovered from a man aged 18 to 35 in good health and CMV-seropositive. The nucleotide sequence is TGCAGCGTTGAAGACCAGAATAGCGTAGTGGCCGGGGAGCAGTTCTTC. The encoded protein is CSVEDQNSVVAGEQFF.